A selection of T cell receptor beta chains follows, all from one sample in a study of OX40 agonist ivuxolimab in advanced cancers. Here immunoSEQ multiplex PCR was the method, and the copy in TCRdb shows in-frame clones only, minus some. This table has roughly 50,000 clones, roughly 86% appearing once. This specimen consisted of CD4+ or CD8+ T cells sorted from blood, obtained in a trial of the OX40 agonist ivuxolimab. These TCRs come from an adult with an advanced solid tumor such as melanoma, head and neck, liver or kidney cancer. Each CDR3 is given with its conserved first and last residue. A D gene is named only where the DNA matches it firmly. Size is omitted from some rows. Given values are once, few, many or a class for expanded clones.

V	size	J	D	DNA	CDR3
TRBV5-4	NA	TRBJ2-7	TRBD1	TGTGCCAGCAGCTCCAGGGGGACCTACGAGCAGTACTTC	CASSSRGTYEQYF
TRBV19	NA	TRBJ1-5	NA	TGTGCCAGTAGTACCTACAGGGATTTAGAGCCCCAGCATTTT	CASSTYRDLEPQHF
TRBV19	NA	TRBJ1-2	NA	TGTGCCAGTAGTGGTCGGTCCTATGGCTACACCTTC	CASSGRSYGYTF
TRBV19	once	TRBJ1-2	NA	TGTGCCAGTAGGGACAGTTCGGTCTATGGCTACACCTTC	CASRDSSVYGYTF
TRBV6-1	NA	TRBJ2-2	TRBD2	TGTGCCAGCAGTGAGACTAGCGGGAGGGCCGGGGAGCTGTTTTTT	CASSETSGRAGELFF
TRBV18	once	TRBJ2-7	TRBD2	TGTGCCAGCTCACCACGGGAGACTAGCTGGTACGAGCAGTACTTC	CASSPRETSWYEQYF
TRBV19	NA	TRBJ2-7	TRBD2	TGTGCCAGTAAGGCGGGAGGCCCCTACGAGCAGTACTTC	CASKAGGPYEQYF
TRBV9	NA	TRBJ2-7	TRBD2	TGTGCCAGCAGCATTAGGACTAGCGGGGGCCATCTAAGCTCCTACGAGCAGTACTTC	CASSIRTSGGHLSSYEQYF
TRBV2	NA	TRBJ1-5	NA	TGTGCCAGCAGTGGCGGCTCTGGGGGCAATCAGCCCCAGCATTTT	CASSGGSGGNQPQHF
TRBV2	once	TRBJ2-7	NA	TGTGCCAGCATGGGAGGCTACGAGCAGTACTTC	CASMGGYEQYF
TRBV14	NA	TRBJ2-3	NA	TGTGCCAGCAGCCAAGATCTCGGGAGTACAGATACGCAGTATTTT	CASSQDLGSTDTQYF
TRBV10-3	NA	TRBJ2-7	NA	TGTGCCATCAGCGAGAATTCGGACGGCGAGCAGTACTTC	CAISENSDGEQYF
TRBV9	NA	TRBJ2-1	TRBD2	TGTGCCAGCAGCGAAAACCCCCGAGTTCCTAGCGGGGGTTCCTACAATGAGCAGTTCTTC	CASSENPRVPSGGSYNEQFF
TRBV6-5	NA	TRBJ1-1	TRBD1	TGTGCCACCACGGACAGGGGGGCTGAAGCTTTCTTT	CATTDRGAEAFF
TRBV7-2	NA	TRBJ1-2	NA	TGTGCCAGCAGCTCCGGACAGACATCTCACTATGGCTACACCTTC	CASSSGQTSHYGYTF
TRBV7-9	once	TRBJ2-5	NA	TGTGCCAGCAGCCCTGGGGGAGGACAAGAGACCCAGTACTTC	CASSPGGGQETQYF
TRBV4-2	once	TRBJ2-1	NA	TGTGCCAGCAGCCAAGATGGGTACAATGAGCAGTTCTTC	CASSQDGYNEQFF
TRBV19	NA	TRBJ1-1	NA	TGTGCCAGTACCGATCATCGGGTGAGCACTGAAGCTTTCTTT	CASTDHRVSTEAFF
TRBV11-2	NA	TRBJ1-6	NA	TGTGCCAGCAGCTTAGAGGTACAGGGTATCTCCTATAATTCACCCCTCCACTTT	CASSLEVQGISYNSPLHF
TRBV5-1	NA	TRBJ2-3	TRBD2	TGCGCCAGCAGCTTGGCGGGGACTAGCGGGGGCACAGATACGCAGTATTTT	CASSLAGTSGGTDTQYF
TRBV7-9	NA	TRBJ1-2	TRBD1	TGTGCCAGCAGCTCTGTGACAGGGTATAACTATGGCTACACCTTC	CASSSVTGYNYGYTF
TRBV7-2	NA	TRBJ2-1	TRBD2	TGTGCCAGCAGCCAAACCGGGACTAGCGTTCATGAGCAGTTCTTC	CASSQTGTSVHEQFF
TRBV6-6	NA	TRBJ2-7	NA	TGTGCCAGCAGTTACTCGATCGAGCAGTACTTC	CASSYSIEQYF
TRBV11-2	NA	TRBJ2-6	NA	TGTGCCAGCAGCCCAACAGTGGGCGCTGGGGCCAACGTCCTGACTTTC	CASSPTVGAGANVLTF
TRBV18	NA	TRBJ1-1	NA	TGTGCCAGCTCTCCGGACGGTTGGGCATATGATGAAGCTTTCTTT	CASSPDGWAYDEAFF
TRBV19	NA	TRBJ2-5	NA	TGTGCCACCAGGGGGGGCTTGGGAGAGACCCAGTACTTC	CATRGGLGETQYF
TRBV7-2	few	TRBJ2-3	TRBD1	TGTGCCAGCAGCTCCACCGGACAGGGTGGGTGGGTAGATACGCAGTATTTT	CASSSTGQGGWVDTQYF
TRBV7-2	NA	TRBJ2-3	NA	TGTGCCAGCAGCCCGGGACTCTCCACAGATACGCAGTATTTT	CASSPGLSTDTQYF
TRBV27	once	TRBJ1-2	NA	TGTGCCAGCAGTTTTACAGGGCCTCCCTACACCTTC	CASSFTGPPYTF
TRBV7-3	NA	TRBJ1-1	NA	TGTGCCAGCAGCTTACAGGTGAACACTGAAGCTTTCTTT	CASSLQVNTEAFF
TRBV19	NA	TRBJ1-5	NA	TGTGCCAGTAGTATAAGGTCTGCAGGGAGCAATCAGCCCCAGCATTTT	CASSIRSAGSNQPQHF
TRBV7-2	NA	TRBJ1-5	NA	TGTGCCAGCAGCCCGCAGTCCAATCAGCCCCAGCATTTT	CASSPQSNQPQHF
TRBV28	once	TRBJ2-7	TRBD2	TGTGCCAGCAGTTCCCGACTAGCATGGTACGAGCAGTACTTC	CASSSRLAWYEQYF
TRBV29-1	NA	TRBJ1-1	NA	TGCAGCGTTGAAGTCACCACCATGAACACTGAAGCTTTCTTT	CSVEVTTMNTEAFF
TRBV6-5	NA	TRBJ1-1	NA	TGTGCCAGCAGCGACAGCGCGGGGTACACTGAAGCTTTCTTT	CASSDSAGYTEAFF
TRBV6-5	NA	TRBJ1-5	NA	TGTGCCAGCAGTAGAGACAGGTCTCGGCCCCAGCATTTT	CASSRDRSRPQHF
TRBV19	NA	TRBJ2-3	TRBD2	TGTGCCAGTAGTAAGGGCGGGAGGTCTACAGATACGCAGTATTTT	CASSKGGRSTDTQYF
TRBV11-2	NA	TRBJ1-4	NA	TGTGCCAGCAGCTTAGATCTTGGGGTAGTAAATGAAAAACTGTTTTTT	CASSLDLGVVNEKLFF
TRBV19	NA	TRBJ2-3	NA	TGTGCCAGTAGTATAGGAGGAGGGGCGGCAGATACGCAGTATTTT	CASSIGGGAADTQYF
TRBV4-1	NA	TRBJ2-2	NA	TGCGCCAGCCAGACTAGTTCAGGCTTTTCGGACACCGGGGAGCTGTTTTTT	CASQTSSGFSDTGELFF
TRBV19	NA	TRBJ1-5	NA	TGTGCCAGTAGTATAGATATTGGAGGGTTTTTATCCAATCAGCCCCAGCATTTT	CASSIDIGGFLSNQPQHF
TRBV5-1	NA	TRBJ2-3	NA	TGCGCCAGCAGCCACCAGGACGGACAAAGCACAGATACGCAGTATTTT	CASSHQDGQSTDTQYF
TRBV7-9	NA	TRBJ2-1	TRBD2	TGTGCCAGCAGCAGCTCTAGCGGGGGAGACTACAATGAGCAGTTCTTC	CASSSSSGGDYNEQFF
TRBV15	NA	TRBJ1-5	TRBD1	TGTGCCACCAGCAGACAACAGGGGGTTGGCAATCAGCCCCAGCATTTT	CATSRQQGVGNQPQHF
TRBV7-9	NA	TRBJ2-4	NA	TGTGCCAGCAGCTCCAGGACAGTCGCCAAAAACATTCAGTACTTC	CASSSRTVAKNIQYF
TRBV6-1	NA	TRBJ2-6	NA	TGTGCCAGCAGTGCACCCGTGACAGACTCTGGGGCCAACGTCCTGACTTTC	CASSAPVTDSGANVLTF
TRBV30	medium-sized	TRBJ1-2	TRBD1	TGTGCCTGGATCGGGACAGTCTGGAACTATGGCTACACCTTC	CAWIGTVWNYGYTF
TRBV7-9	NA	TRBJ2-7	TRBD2	TGTGCCAGCAGCCCCGGAACTAGCGGGGGCTACGAGCAGTACTTC	CASSPGTSGGYEQYF
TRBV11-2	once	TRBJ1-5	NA	TGTGCCAGCAGCTTAGACAGGGGAGACAATCAGCCCCAGCATTTT	CASSLDRGDNQPQHF
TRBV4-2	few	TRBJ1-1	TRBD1	TGTGCCAGCAGCCCGGGACAGGGGATAGTGGTTACTTTCTTT	CASSPGQGIVVTFF
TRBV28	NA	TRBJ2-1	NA	TGTGCCAGCAGCTCCCCCCTTTATGAGCAGTTCTTC	CASSSPLYEQFF
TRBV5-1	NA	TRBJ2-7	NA	TGCGCCAGCAGCTTGGAACTAGGATCCTACGAGCAGTACTTC	CASSLELGSYEQYF
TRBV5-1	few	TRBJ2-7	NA	TGCGCCAGCAGCTGGGAGGTTAAGGCAGGGAGCTCCTACGAGCAGTACTTC	CASSWEVKAGSSYEQYF